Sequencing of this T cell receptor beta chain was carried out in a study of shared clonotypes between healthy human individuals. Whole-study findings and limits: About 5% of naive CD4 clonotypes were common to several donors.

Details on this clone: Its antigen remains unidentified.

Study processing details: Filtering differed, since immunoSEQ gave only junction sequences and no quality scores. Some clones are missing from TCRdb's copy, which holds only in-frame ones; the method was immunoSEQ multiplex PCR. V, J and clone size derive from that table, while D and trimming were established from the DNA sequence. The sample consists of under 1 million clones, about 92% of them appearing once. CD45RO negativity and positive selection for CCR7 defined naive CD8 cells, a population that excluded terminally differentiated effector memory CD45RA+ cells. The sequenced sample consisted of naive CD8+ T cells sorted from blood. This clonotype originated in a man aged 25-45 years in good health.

CDR3 in amino acids: CSGAGGPTDTQYF. CDR3 sequence (DNA): TGCAGCGGAGCAGGGGGCCCCACAGATACGCAGTATTTT. This chain links TRBV29-1 with TRBJ2-3, with 8 bases matching TRBD1. The J segment lost 2 bases and the V segment lost 7 bases, leaving 5 bases of the junction unmatched. This CDR3 has 13 residues. Per germline, CDR1 SQVTM and CDR2 ANQGSEA.